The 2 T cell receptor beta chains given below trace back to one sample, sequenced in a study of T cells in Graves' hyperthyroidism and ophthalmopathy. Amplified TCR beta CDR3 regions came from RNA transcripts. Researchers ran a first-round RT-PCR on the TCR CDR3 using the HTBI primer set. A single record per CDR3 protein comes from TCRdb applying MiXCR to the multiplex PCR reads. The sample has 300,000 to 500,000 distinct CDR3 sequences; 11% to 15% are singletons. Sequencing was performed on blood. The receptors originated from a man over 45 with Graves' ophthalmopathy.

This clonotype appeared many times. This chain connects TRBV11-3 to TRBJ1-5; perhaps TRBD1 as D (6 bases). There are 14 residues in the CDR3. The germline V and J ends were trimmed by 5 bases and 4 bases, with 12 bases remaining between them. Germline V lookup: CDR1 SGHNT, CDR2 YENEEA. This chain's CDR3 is CASSPRGWNQPQHF. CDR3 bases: TGTGCCAGCAGCCCCAGGGGTTGGAATCAGCCCCAGCATTTT.

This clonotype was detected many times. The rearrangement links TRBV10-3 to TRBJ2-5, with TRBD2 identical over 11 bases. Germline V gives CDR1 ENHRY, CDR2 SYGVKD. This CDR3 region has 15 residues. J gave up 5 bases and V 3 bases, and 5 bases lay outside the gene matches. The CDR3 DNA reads TGTGCCATCAGTGATAGCGGGAGGGCCAGGGAGACCCAGTACTTC. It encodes CAISDSGRARETQYF.